The 19 T cell receptor beta chains below all came from one sample that was sequenced in a study of CD8 T cells in ankylosing spondylitis. Study-wide results and caveats: Seemingly characteristic of ankylosing spondylitis blood was a TCR beta motif consisting of 7 or 8 highly homologous variants.

What these receptors recognize is not known. TCRdb re-analysed the 5' RACE reads in MiXCR, keeping a single row per CDR3 protein. Of 400,000 or so distinct CDR3 sequences listed, 26% are singletons. Input material: blood, either unsorted or a sorted T cell fraction (not recorded which). These receptors came from a male donor with ankylosing spondylitis.

The genes are TRBV12-3 or TRBV12-4 and TRBJ2-2, with D possibly TRBD1 on 5 matching bases. V was cut by 4 bases and J by 4 bases, with 10 bases left in between. This CDR3 is 14 amino acids long. The CDR3 nucleotides read TGTGCCAGCAGTTACCTCAGGGTCACCGGGGAGCTGTTTTTT. It specifies CASSYLRVTGELFF.

This clonotype was detected only a few times. This chain connects TRBV5-1 to TRBJ2-7; D ambiguous. CDR1 is SGHRS and CDR2 is YFSETQ in the germline V gene. The germline V and J ends were trimmed by 7 bases and 4 bases, with 18 bases remaining between them. The CDR3 has 14 amino acids. This CDR3 is CASPLTVIPYEQYV. CDR3 sequence (DNA): TGCGCCAGCCCGTTGACGGTTATCCCGTACGAGCAGTACGTC.

This chain joins TRBV28 and TRBJ1-5; maybe TRBD1 (5 bases). V was shortened by 2 bases and J by 8 bases, with 7 bases between the two germline ends. Per germline, CDR1 MDHEN and CDR2 SYDVKM. The CDR3 totals 12 residues. CDR3 in amino acids: CASSLQGKPQHF. For the CDR3, the DNA is TGTGCCAGCAGTTTACAGGGAAAGCCCCAGCATTTT.

This clonotype was seen a few times. This rearrangement joins TRBV20-1 to TRBJ2-3, with TRBD2 as a possible D gene (5 bases). Germline V lookup: CDR1 DFQATT, CDR2 SNEGSKA (reference sequence). Between the trimmed V and J ends, which lost 8 bases and 8 bases, there was a span of 14 bases. This CDR3 has 11 residues. The CDR3 bases are TGCAGTTCACCGGCTCGGGGTACGCAGTATTTT. Protein product: CSSPARGTQYF.

Only a few counts were recorded for this clonotype. This chain uses TRBV7-9 with TRBJ1-6; D call uncertain. From germline, CDR1 is SEHNR and CDR2 FQNEAQ (reference sequence). The CDR3 spans 12 residues. V shed 1 base and J shed 9 bases, with 4 bases lying between them. CDR3 protein: CASSLGASPLHF. DNA of the CDR3: TGTGCCAGCAGCTTAGGCGCTTCACCCCTCCACTTT.

This clonotype was recorded a few times. V and J are TRBV5-1 and TRBJ1-1; D not certain. Germline V gene lookup returns CDR1 SGHRS and CDR2 YFSETQ. CDR3 size: 14 residues. V was pared by 1 base and J by 3 bases, with 10 bases between. The CDR3 region is CASSLWGEDTEAFF. The CDR3 DNA reads as TGCGCCAGCAGCTTGTGGGGTGAGGACACTGAAGCTTTCTTT.

The chain is built from TRBV7-9 and TRBJ1-1; perhaps TRBD1 as D (5 bases). V was shortened by 9 bases and J by 2 bases, with 16 bases between the two germline ends. This CDR3 comprises 14 residues. Germline V gene sequence: CDR1 SEHNR, CDR2 FQNEAQ (reference sequence). Here the CDR3 DNA reads TGTGCCAGTCAGAGAGGGGCCCTTAACACTGAAGCTTTCTTT. This translates into CASQRGALNTEAFF.

The rearrangement uses TRBV7-2 and TRBJ2-2, with TRBD1 matching over 8 bases. Germline trimming cut 6 bases from V and 5 bases from J; bases unmatched to any gene: 5. The CDR3 has 14 residues. CDR1 is SGHTA, CDR2 FQGNSA, per germline. The DNA of the CDR3 is TGTGCCAGCAGATTGGACAGGGTAACCGGGGAGCTGTTTTTT. Its protein product is CASRLDRVTGELFF.

The CDR3 is CASSLGGGLGYSNQPQHF. DNA of the CDR3: TGTGCCAGCAGCTTGGGTGGAGGGTTGGGGTATAGCAATCAGCCCCAGCATTTT. The rearrangement joins TRBV5-6 to TRBJ1-5; no clear D gene. Germline values: CDR1 SGHDT, CDR2 YYEEEE. Between the trimmed V and J ends, which lost 0 bases and 0 bases, there was a span of 16 bases. The CDR3 runs to 18 residues. The whole variable domain, remainder taken from reference TRBV5-6 and TRBJ1-5, is DAGVTQSPTHLIKTRGQQVTLRCSPKSGHDTVSWYQQALGQGPQFIFQYYEEEERQRGNFPDRFSGHQFPNYSSELNVNALLLGDSALYLCASSLGGGLGYSNQPQHFGDGTRLSIL.

This clonotype was seen a few times. Since no conserved phenylalanine or tryptophan closes the CDR3, a read error is the likely cause. The DNA is left out, because the CDR3 cannot be placed on it with certainty; the CDR3 is given as TCRdb lists it. V is TRBV12-3 or TRBV12-4 and J is TRBJ2-1. Inclusive of both ends, the CDR3 amounts to 12 amino acids. CDR3 in amino acids: CASSLGSGLTFS.

J is TRBJ1-5 and V is TRBV6-1; 7 positions match TRBD1. Trimming took 8 bases from V and 0 from J; bases not matched to a gene: 10. The CDR3 has 16 amino acids. The V gene's germline CDR1 is MNHNS and CDR2 SASEGT. For the CDR3, the DNA is TGTGCCAGCCGGGACAGCTTTATCTATAGCAATCAGCCCCAGCATTTT. It codes for CASRDSFIYSNQPQHF.

The chain employs TRBV12-3 or TRBV12-4 and TRBJ2-1; 7 nucleotides line up with TRBD2. The CDR3 sequence is 14 residues long. Trimming took 2 bases from V and 5 from J; bases not matched to a gene: 3. This chain's CDR3 is CASSLLADHNEQFF. The CDR3 region has the DNA TGTGCCAGCAGTTTACTAGCGGATCACAATGAGCAGTTCTTC.

This chain joins TRBV24-1 and TRBJ1-2; no definite D call. The germline CDR1 and CDR2 sequences are KGHDR and SFDVKD. The CDR3 runs 12 residues. Trimming removed 7 bases at V and 4 bases at J, with 9 bases between. The CDR3: CATRREGYGYTF. CDR3 coding DNA: TGTGCCACCAGACGAGAAGGCTATGGCTACACCTTC.

Only a few counts were recorded for this clonotype. The CDR3 loop is CASSLYQGPPQETQYF. CDR3 nucleotide sequence: TGTGCCAGCAGCCTGTATCAGGGGCCCCCACAAGAGACCCAGTACTTC. The gene calls are TRBV5-5 and TRBJ2-5; maybe TRBD1 (6 bases). The CDR3 extends over 16 amino acids. The germline CDR1 and CDR2 sequences are SGHKS and YYEKEE (reference sequence). V was cut by 4 bases and J by 2 bases, with 18 bases left in between. The whole variable domain, filled in from reference TRBV5-5 and TRBJ2-5, reads DAGVTQSPTHLIKTRGQQVTLRCSPISGHKSVSWYQQVLGQGPQFIFQYYEKEERGRGNFPDRFSARQFPNYSSELNVNALLLGDSALYLCASSLYQGPPQETQYFGPGTRLLVL.

The gene calls are TRBV7-8 and TRBJ2-3; 9 bases align to TRBD1. Germline trimming cut 5 bases from V and 8 bases from J; bases unmatched to any gene: 8. The length of the CDR3 is 14 residues. Germline V gene sequence: CDR1 SGHVS, CDR2 FQNEAQ. The DNA of the CDR3 is TGTGCCAGCAGCCACCGGGACAGGGAGGTTACGCAGTATTTT. Protein product: CASSHRDREVTQYF.

The chain joins TRBV15 to TRBJ1-2; 7 nucleotides align to TRBD1. Per germline, CDR1 LNHNV and CDR2 YYDKDF (reference sequence). J was trimmed by 4 bases and V by 0 bases; bases with no gene match: 5. CDR3 length: 15 residues. The DNA of the CDR3 is TGTGCCACCAGCAGAGAACAGGGGACCCCCTATGGCTACACCTTC. Amino acid sequence: CATSREQGTPYGYTF.

The CDR3: CATTYGAAGDNEQFF. In DNA form, the CDR3 reads TGTGCCACCACCTATGGCGCAGCGGGAGATAATGAGCAGTTCTTC. V usage is TRBV24-1 and J usage is TRBJ2-1; 8 positions match TRBD2. Germline V gives CDR1 KGHDR, CDR2 SFDVKD. With V trimmed by 8 bases and J by 7 bases, 12 bases remained unmatched. The CDR3 sequence is 15 residues long.

This clonotype occurred a few times. V gene TRBV5-1 combines with J gene TRBJ1-6, with 7 bases identical to TRBD1. Germline assignment: CDR1 SGHRS and CDR2 YFSETQ. Losses at the gene ends were 5 bases for V and 7 bases for J; bases not matched to a gene: 9. CDR3 length: 15 amino acids. The CDR3 DNA follows: TGCGCCAGCAGGAACCGACAGGGCTCGAATTCACCCCTCCACTTT. Its translation is CASRNRQGSNSPLHF.

Only a few counts were recorded for this clonotype. The chain uses TRBV2 and TRBJ2-7; D unclear. The CDR3 is 10 residues long. V was pared by 2 bases and J by 4 bases, with 0 bases between. Germline V gives CDR1 SNHLY, CDR2 FYNNEI. This CDR3 reads CASSEYEQYF. CDR3 DNA: TGTGCCAGCAGTGAATACGAGCAGTACTTC. Full variable domain (rest looked up from reference TRBV2 and TRBJ2-7): EPEVTQTPSHQVTQMGQEVILRCVPISNHLYFYWYRQILGQKVEFLVSFYNNEISEKSEIFDDQFSVERPDGSNFTLKIRSTKLEDSAMYFCASSEYEQYFGPGTRLTVT.